These T cell receptor beta chains were read from a single sample in a study of circulating and synovial CD4+ cells in juvenile arthritis. The data were produced by immunoSEQ multiplex PCR, yet TCRdb's version contains in-frame clones alone and is incomplete. Seen here are about 30,000 clones, around 93% observed once, and the top ten hold 2.9%. The sequenced material came from CD4+ T cells from blood. The receptor source for this set is a human donor with juvenile idiopathic arthritis. Both conserved end residues are part of each CDR3. The D gene is left open where the match is weak. Rows give clone size only sometimes, using once, few, many, or a class for an expanded clone.

j_call	v_call	clone_size	d_call	cdr3_aa	cdr3_nt
TRBJ1-5	TRBV6-1	NA	TRBD1	CASSDVGTDNQPQHF	TGTGCCAGCAGTGACGTAGGGACAGACAATCAGCCCCAGCATTTT
TRBJ2-2	TRBV11-2	NA	NA	CASSSPLGPPGELFF	TGTGCCAGCAGCTCGCCCCTGGGCCCACCCGGGGAGCTGTTTTTT
TRBJ2-1	TRBV11-3	NA	TRBD2	CASSSLAGDEQFF	TGTGCCAGCAGCTCGCTAGCGGGAGATGAGCAGTTCTTC
TRBJ2-1	TRBV7-2	NA	NA	CASSPGAGQSFF	TGTGCCAGCAGCCCAGGGGCAGGACAGTCGTTCTTC
TRBJ1-4	TRBV7-7	once	NA	CASSPGVRNNEKLFF	TGTGCTAGCAGCCCAGGTGTACGGAATAATGAAAAACTGTTTTTT
TRBJ2-6	TRBV6-5	NA	NA	CASSTTPSGANVLTF	TGTGCCAGCAGTACTACACCGTCTGGGGCCAACGTCCTGACTTTC
TRBJ1-1	TRBV19	NA	TRBD1	CASSRSGGANTEAFF	TGTGCCAGTAGTCGGTCAGGGGGCGCAAACACTGAAGCTTTCTTT
TRBJ1-3	TRBV18	NA	TRBD1	CASSPGTGGSGGNTIYF	TGTGCCAGCTCACCAGGGACAGGGGGTTCCGGTGGAAACACCATATATTTT
TRBJ2-2	TRBV7-9	NA	NA	CASSSTGNTGELFF	TGTGCCAGCAGCTCGACAGGGAACACCGGGGAGCTGTTTTTT
TRBJ2-7	TRBV15	NA	TRBD2	CATSRVRASGRGEQYF	TGTGCCACCAGCAGAGTTAGGGCTAGCGGGAGGGGCGAGCAGTACTTC
TRBJ2-5	TRBV9	once	TRBD2	CASSSSGRVETQYF	TGTGCCAGCAGCAGCAGCGGGAGGGTCGAGACCCAGTACTTC
TRBJ2-3	TRBV4-2	NA	NA	CASSQDLVGSRADTQYF	TGTGCCAGCAGCCAAGATCTCGTCGGGAGTCGCGCAGATACGCAGTATTTT
TRBJ2-2	TRBV10-3	NA	NA	CAISEPRRTGELFF	TGTGCCATCAGTGAGCCCAGAAGAACCGGGGAGCTGTTTTTT
TRBJ2-1	TRBV14	NA	NA	CASSQGQVDEQFF	TGTGCCAGCAGCCAAGGGCAGGTGGATGAGCAGTTCTTC
TRBJ2-5	TRBV6-5	NA	NA	CASSPGSLLETQYF	TGTGCCAGCAGTCCCGGGAGTCTCTTAGAGACCCAGTACTTC
TRBJ1-4	TRBV6-5	NA	TRBD1	CASRTAGTANSRLFF	TGTGCCAGCAGAACCGCCGGGACAGCTAACTCTCGGCTGTTTTTT
TRBJ2-1	TRBV7-8	NA	TRBD1	CASSFRGPSYNEQFF	TGTGCCAGCAGCTTCAGGGGGCCCTCCTACAATGAGCAGTTCTTC
TRBJ2-2	TRBV14	NA	TRBD1	CASRQGQANTGELFF	TGTGCCAGCAGACAGGGACAGGCGAACACCGGGGAGCTGTTTTTT
TRBJ2-3	TRBV19	NA	NA	CASSSRGDTQYF	TGTGCCAGTAGCAGCAGGGGAGATACGCAGTATTTT
TRBJ1-5	TRBV11-2	NA	TRBD1	CASSSTGERSNQPQHF	TGTGCCAGCAGCTCGACAGGGGAAAGAAGCAATCAGCCCCAGCATTTT
TRBJ2-5	TRBV9	NA	NA	CASSPAREETQYF	TGTGCCAGCAGCCCAGCAAGGGAGGAGACCCAGTACTTC
TRBJ2-3	TRBV25-1	once	TRBD1	CASSEWGTGRSDTQYF	TGTGCCAGCAGTGAATGGGGGACAGGGAGGTCAGATACGCAGTATTTT
TRBJ2-7	TRBV11-2	NA	TRBD2	CASSPIAGGMRDEQYF	TGTGCCAGCAGCCCCATAGCGGGAGGGATGAGGGACGAGCAGTACTTC
TRBJ2-2	TRBV12-5	NA	NA	CASGFIKKEEVDTGELFF	TGTGCTAGTGGTTTTATTAAGAAGGAGGAGGTAGACACCGGGGAGCTGTTTTTT
TRBJ2-7	TRBV5-5	NA	TRBD2	CASSLVAGRYEQYF	TGTGCCAGCAGCTTGGTAGCGGGCAGATACGAGCAGTACTTC
TRBJ2-7	TRBV5-1	NA	TRBD2	CASSLQREASTHEQYF	TGCGCCAGCAGCTTGCAGCGGGAGGCCTCTACCCACGAGCAGTACTTC
TRBJ2-2	TRBV7-3	NA	TRBD2	CASSLTSGRAGTGELFF	TGTGCCAGCAGCCTGACTAGCGGGAGGGCCGGAACCGGGGAGCTGTTTTTT
TRBJ2-7	TRBV7-8	NA	TRBD1	CASSKRTGDGEQYF	TGTGCCAGCAGCAAGCGGACAGGGGACGGCGAGCAGTACTTC
TRBJ2-3	TRBV9	NA	TRBD2	CASSVGGLAGIDTQYF	TGTGCCAGCAGCGTAGGGGGGCTAGCGGGAATAGATACGCAGTATTTT
TRBJ1-4	TRBV6-1	few	NA	CASHGGAWEKLFF	TGTGCCAGTCACGGGGGGGCATGGGAAAAACTGTTTTTT
TRBJ2-5	TRBV19	NA	TRBD2	CASSIYREGQETQYF	TGTGCCAGTAGTATATACCGGGAGGGCCAAGAGACCCAGTACTTC
TRBJ2-5	TRBV6-1	NA	TRBD1	CASSENGQGVQETQYF	TGTGCCAGCAGTGAAAATGGGCAGGGGGTCCAAGAGACCCAGTACTTC
TRBJ2-3	TRBV19	NA	TRBD2	CASSTGLAGGTSTDTQYF	TGTGCCAGTAGTACGGGGCTAGCGGGGGGAACTAGCACAGATACGCAGTATTTT
TRBJ2-2	TRBV11-2	NA	NA	CASSSDTGELFF	TGTGCCAGCAGCTCGGACACCGGGGAGCTGTTTTTT
TRBJ1-1	TRBV6-6	NA	NA	CASSYSTGWTEAFF	TGTGCCAGCAGTTACTCGACAGGATGGACTGAAGCTTTCTTT
TRBJ1-3	TRBV4-1	NA	NA	CASSLGPSSGNTIYF	TGCGCCAGCAGCCTGGGGCCCTCCTCTGGAAACACCATATATTTT
TRBJ1-1	TRBV7-9	NA	NA	CASSRRGGGRSDTEAFF	TGTGCCAGCAGCAGACGCGGGGGGGGGAGGTCGGACACTGAAGCTTTCTTT
TRBJ1-5	TRBV18	NA	TRBD1	CASSESAQGLRHF	TGTGCCAGCTCGGAGAGCGCACAGGGGCTTAGGCATTTT
TRBJ2-1	TRBV27	NA	TRBD2	CASSLALAGVSEQFF	TGTGCCAGCAGTTTAGCCCTAGCGGGAGTATCTGAGCAGTTCTTC
TRBJ2-3	TRBV19	NA	TRBD2	CASTLAGVITDTQYF	TGTGCCAGTACACTAGCGGGAGTGATCACAGATACGCAGTATTTT
TRBJ2-2	TRBV2	NA	TRBD2	CASSEGSGRTGELFF	TGTGCCAGCAGTGAGGGTAGCGGGAGGACCGGGGAGCTGTTTTTT
TRBJ2-3	TRBV5-1	NA	NA	CASRMGGNTDTQYF	TGCGCCAGCAGGATGGGGGGAAACACAGATACGCAGTATTTT
TRBJ1-2	TRBV30	NA	TRBD1	CAWSGQGTRYGYTF	TGTGCCTGGAGTGGACAGGGGACACGCTATGGCTACACCTTC
TRBJ2-3	TRBV6-5	NA	TRBD2	CASSLLAGASTDTQYF	TGTGCCAGCAGTTTACTAGCGGGTGCTAGCACAGATACGCAGTATTTT
TRBJ2-2	TRBV5-4	NA	NA	CASKNGRDTGELFF	TGTGCCAGCAAGAATGGGCGGGACACCGGGGAGCTGTTTTTT